This is a list of T cell receptor beta chains from one sample in a study of T cell changes during pregnancy in multiple sclerosis. Profiled with immunoSEQ multiplex PCR; TCRdb holds only in-frame clones, not every one. This table holds tens of thousands of clones, roughly 87% found once. Sequenced material: CD8+ T cells from peripheral blood mononuclear cells, taken after pregnancy. These receptors all stem from a female donor with multiple sclerosis, enrolled in a pregnancy study. The CDR3 runs from the conserved cysteine through the conserved F or W. The D gene is left open where the match is weak. Some rows mark clone size as missing; the rest say once, few, many or name a class of expanded clone.

j_call,clone_size,v_call,d_call,cdr3_aa,cdr3_nt
TRBJ2-1,NA,TRBV30,NA,CAWGGEQSNNEQFF,TGTGCCTGGGGAGGGGAACAGAGCAACAATGAGCAGTTCTTC
TRBJ1-2,NA,TRBV7-2,NA,CASSPIRGNYGYTF,TGTGCCAGCAGCCCTATAAGGGGGAACTATGGCTACACCTTC
TRBJ1-1,NA,TRBV27,NA,CASSRNVLNTEAFF,TGTGCCAGCAGCAGGAATGTCTTGAACACTGAAGCTTTCTTT
TRBJ2-1,NA,TRBV5-4,NA,CASSLRGGLSGYNEQFF,TGTGCCAGCAGCTTGCGTGGAGGGCTATCTGGCTACAATGAGCAGTTCTTC
TRBJ1-3,NA,TRBV9,NA,CASSVEYTDGNTIYF,TGTGCCAGCAGCGTAGAATATACTGATGGAAACACCATATATTTT
TRBJ1-1,NA,TRBV4-1,NA,CASSYSGLNTEAFF,TGCGCCAGCAGCTACAGCGGGCTGAACACTGAAGCTTTCTTT
TRBJ2-1,NA,TRBV19,NA,CASSIWREVYNEQFF,TGTGCCAGTAGTATTTGGCGGGAAGTGTACAATGAGCAGTTCTTC
TRBJ2-1,NA,TRBV2,NA,CASSEAGSPEQFF,TGTGCCAGCAGTGAAGCCGGGAGCCCGGAGCAGTTCTTC
TRBJ1-3,NA,TRBV6-4,TRBD1,CASSPGTGAGNTIYF,TGTGCCAGCAGCCCGGGGACAGGGGCTGGAAACACCATATATTTT
TRBJ2-1,NA,TRBV9,TRBD2,CASSVSGREGNEQFF,TGTGCCAGCAGCGTTAGCGGGAGGGAAGGCAATGAGCAGTTCTTC
TRBJ2-5,NA,TRBV28,TRBD1,CASSPPRDRAETQYF,TGTGCCAGCAGTCCTCCCCGGGACAGGGCGGAGACCCAGTACTTC
TRBJ1-2,NA,TRBV4-1,NA,CASSQERTFYGYTF,TGCGCCAGCAGCCAAGAGAGAACCTTCTATGGCTACACCTTC
TRBJ2-7,once,TRBV4-1,NA,CASSPDSTYEQYF,TGCGCCAGCAGCCCAGACAGTACCTACGAGCAGTACTTC
TRBJ2-2,NA,TRBV28,TRBD1,CASSSKAGTGTFFDTGELFF,TGTGCCAGCAGTTCTAAAGCCGGGACAGGGACCTTTTTCGACACCGGGGAGCTGTTTTTT
TRBJ1-4,NA,TRBV2,TRBD1,CASSLTGGQEEWGEKLFF,TGTGCCAGCAGTTTGACAGGGGGCCAGGAGGAATGGGGGGAAAAACTGTTTTTT
TRBJ2-6,medium-sized,TRBV27,NA,CASSRSSGANVLTF,TGTGCCAGCAGTCGTAGCTCTGGGGCCAACGTCCTGACTTTC
TRBJ2-3,NA,TRBV2,TRBD2,CASSIGAGGGDTQYF,TGTGCCAGCAGCATCGGGGCGGGAGGAGGCGATACGCAGTATTTT
TRBJ1-1,NA,TRBV29-1,TRBD1,CSVGQLNTEAFF,TGCAGCGTGGGACAGCTGAACACTGAAGCTTTCTTT
TRBJ2-1,once,TRBV7-9,NA,CASSLDRDRNEQFF,TGTGCCAGCAGCTTAGACAGGGATCGCAATGAGCAGTTCTTC
TRBJ2-1,NA,TRBV4-1,TRBD2,CASSQDGLAGTGQFF,TGCGCCAGCAGCCAAGACGGACTAGCGGGAACTGGGCAGTTCTTC
TRBJ2-3,NA,TRBV7-6,NA,CASSSTGNTDTQYF,TGTGCCAGCAGCTCCACAGGGAACACAGATACGCAGTATTTT
TRBJ1-5,NA,TRBV6-1,NA,CASSAPGGGNQPQHF,TGTGCCAGCAGTGCACCTGGGGGCGGTAATCAGCCCCAGCATTTT
TRBJ2-3,NA,TRBV11-2,TRBD2,CASSLIRREGLPDTQYF,TGTGCCAGCAGCTTAATACGGCGGGAGGGCCTACCAGATACGCAGTATTTT
TRBJ2-6,NA,TRBV6-6,TRBD1,CASSYHRGPGANVLTF,TGTGCCAGCAGTTACCACAGGGGGCCTGGGGCCAACGTCCTGACTTTC
TRBJ1-5,few,TRBV10-3,TRBD1,CAISETDRDNQPQHF,TGTGCCATCAGTGAGACAGACAGGGACAATCAGCCCCAGCATTTT
TRBJ1-6,once,TRBV5-4,TRBD1,CASSRTGQGWGNSPLHF,TGTGCCAGCAGCCGGACGGGACAGGGGTGGGGCAATTCACCCCTCCACTTT